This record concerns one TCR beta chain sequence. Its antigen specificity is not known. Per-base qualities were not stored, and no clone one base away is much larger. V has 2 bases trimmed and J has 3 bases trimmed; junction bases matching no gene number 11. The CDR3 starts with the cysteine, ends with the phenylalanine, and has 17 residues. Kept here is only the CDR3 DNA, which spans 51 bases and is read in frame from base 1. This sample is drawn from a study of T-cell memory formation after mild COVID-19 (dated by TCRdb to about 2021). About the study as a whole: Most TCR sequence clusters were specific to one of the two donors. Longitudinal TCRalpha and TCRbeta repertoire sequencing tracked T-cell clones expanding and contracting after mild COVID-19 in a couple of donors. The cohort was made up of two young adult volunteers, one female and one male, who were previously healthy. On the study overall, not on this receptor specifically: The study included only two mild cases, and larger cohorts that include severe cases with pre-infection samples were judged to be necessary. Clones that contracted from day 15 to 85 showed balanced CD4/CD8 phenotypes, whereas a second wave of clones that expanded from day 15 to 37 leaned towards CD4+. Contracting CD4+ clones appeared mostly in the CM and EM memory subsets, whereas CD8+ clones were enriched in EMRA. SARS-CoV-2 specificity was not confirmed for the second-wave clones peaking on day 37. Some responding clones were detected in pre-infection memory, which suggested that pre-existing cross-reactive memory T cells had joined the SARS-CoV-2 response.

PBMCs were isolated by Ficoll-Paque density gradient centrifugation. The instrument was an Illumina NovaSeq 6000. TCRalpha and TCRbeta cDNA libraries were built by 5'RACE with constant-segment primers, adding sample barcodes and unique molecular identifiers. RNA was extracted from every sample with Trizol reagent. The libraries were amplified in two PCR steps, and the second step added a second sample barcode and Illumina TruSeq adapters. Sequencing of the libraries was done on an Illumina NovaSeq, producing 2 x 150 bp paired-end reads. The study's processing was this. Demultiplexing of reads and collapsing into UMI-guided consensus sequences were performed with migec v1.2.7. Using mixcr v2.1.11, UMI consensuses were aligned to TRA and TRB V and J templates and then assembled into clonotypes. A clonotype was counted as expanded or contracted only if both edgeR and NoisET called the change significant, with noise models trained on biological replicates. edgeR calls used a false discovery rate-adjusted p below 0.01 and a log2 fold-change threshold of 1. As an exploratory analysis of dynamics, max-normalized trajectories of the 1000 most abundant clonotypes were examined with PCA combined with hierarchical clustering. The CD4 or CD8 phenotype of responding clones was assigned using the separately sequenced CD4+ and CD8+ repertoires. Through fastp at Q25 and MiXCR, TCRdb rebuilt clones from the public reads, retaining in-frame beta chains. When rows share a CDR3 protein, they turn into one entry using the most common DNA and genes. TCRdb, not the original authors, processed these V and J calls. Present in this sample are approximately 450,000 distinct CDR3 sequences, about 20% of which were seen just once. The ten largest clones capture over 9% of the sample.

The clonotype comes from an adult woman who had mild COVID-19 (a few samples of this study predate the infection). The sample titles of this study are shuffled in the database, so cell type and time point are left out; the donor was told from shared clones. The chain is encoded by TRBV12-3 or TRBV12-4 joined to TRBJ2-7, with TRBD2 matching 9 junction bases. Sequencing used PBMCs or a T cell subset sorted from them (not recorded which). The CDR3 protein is CASSLTTFLREGYEQYF. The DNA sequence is TGTGCCAGCAGTTTAACGACTTTTTTGCGGGAGGGCTACGAGCAGTACTTC.